This TCR beta chain was found in a study of blood T cell repertoires in COVID-19. Whole-study context: Acute-phase and convalescent COVID-19 samples originated in the United States, Italy and Spain. In each case, the material was cDNA or gDNA derived from T cells, B-cell-depleted T cells, or PBMCs.

The V and J ends lost 4 bases and 1 base respectively, with 16 bases between them. Looked up from germline, CDR1 is SGHRS and CDR2 is YFSETQ. This CDR3 has 16 residues. Per the study methods: Researchers report that nucleated cell counts were estimated from reference gene primer amplification. The method was immunoSEQ multiplex PCR; TCRdb's version includes in-frame clones alone and lacks a portion of them. The V and J calls and clone size are taken from that table; D and trimming were inferred from the DNA. The sample consists of roughly 200,000 clones, around 90% of them appearing once. This chain uses TRBV5-1 with TRBJ2-3, with D maybe TRBD2 (5 bases). The receptor was derived from a man aged 50 to 59 with acute or convalescent COVID-19. Sequencing was done on a sample of peripheral blood. The CDR3 DNA follows: TGCGCCAGCAGCGGGATGGTGGGTAGCGGCACAGATACGCAGTATTTT. Residues: CASSGMVGSGTDTQYF.